The entry that follows covers one TCR beta chain sequence. This clonotype was counted ten times or more. Its cognate antigen has yet to be identified. Base quality data are lacking; no much larger clone is found one base away. Library preparation used PCR. Sequenced using an Illumina HiSeq 2500. TCR libraries were prepared with molecular barcoding, using unique molecular identifiers to normalize TCRbeta repertoire quantification. TCRdb reanalyzed the raw reads on its own, using fastp at Q25 for trimming and MiXCR for clone calling, and kept in-frame beta chains. Merged by CDR3 protein, the rows form single entries marked with the most common genes and DNA. The sample includes over 150,000 distinct CDR3 sequences, with 6.5% to 7.5% observed a single time. Roughly 3% of the sample rests with the top ten. This specimen belongs to a study of T-cell reconstitution after alpha-beta-depleted transplantation in children (TCRdb year 2016). With regard to the full study: The study quantitatively tracked T-cell immune reconstitution after TCRalphabeta/CD19-depleted allogeneic hematopoietic cell transplantation in children using TCR repertoire profiling.

The germline V gene (reference sequence) yields WNHNN for CDR1 and SYGVQD for CDR2. Germline trimming amounts to 6 bases on V and 4 bases on J, with 3 as the count of junction bases outside the gene matches. From the cysteine up to the phenylalanine, the CDR3 has a length of 13 residues. The DNA shown is the 39-base CDR3, in frame from base 1. The source of this sequence is a human donor who donated a stem cell graft to a child with Wiskott-Aldrich syndrome. The sequencing used PBMCs from the stem cell graft donor, collected from the stem cell graft. The sequence is built from TRBV10-1 and TRBJ2-7; 10 nucleotides in the junction match TRBD2. The nucleotide sequence is TGCGCCAGCAGACAGGGACTAGCGTACGAGCAGTACTTC. Its product reads: CASRQGLAYEQYF.